Reported below is one TCR beta chain. Its specific antigen is unknown. No per-base quality is available; no much larger clone lies one base away. Relative to germline, V is missing 5 bases and J is missing 2 bases, with 14 bases of the junction outside any gene match. For CDR1 and CDR2, the germline V gene lists SGHTA and FQGTGA. There are 18 amino acids in the CDR3, from cysteine to phenylalanine inclusive. CDR3 DNA is the only sequence kept; it has 54 bases, read in frame from the first base. In the prospective study, participants were 18 to 89 years old, resided in about 25 geographic areas of the United States, and were enrolled through a virtual design. In the prospective study, participants were assigned to cohorts based on the clinical history participants reported in a screening survey and a study questionnaire. Recovered participants in ImmuneRACE Cohort 3 were defined as having two consecutive negative NP/OP PCR tests, clearance from a healthcare professional, or resolution of symptoms. Mobile phlebotomists in the prospective study collected whole blood, serum and a nasopharyngeal or oropharyngeal swab from every participant. Participants in the prospective study had the option to provide additional blood draws and questionnaires over a roughly two-month period. Before DNA extraction, prospective study blood samples were shipped either frozen or at room temperature.

This sample is part of a study of blood T cell repertoires in COVID-19 (dated by TCRdb to about 2020). Some background on the complete study: The collaborator samples originated in the United States, Italy and Spain and spanned the acute and convalescent phases of COVID-19. The material from the prospective study consisted of cDNA or gDNA derived from T cells, B-cell-depleted T cells, or PBMCs. Deeply sampled blood TCRbeta repertoires from subjects exposed to, actively infected with, or recovered from COVID-19 were included in the dataset. The repertoires were made available in a free public database intended to serve as a resource for research on the immune response to SARS-CoV-2. Samples came from the ongoing ImmuneRACE study (first 160 participants) plus 1,254 subjects from 6 global collaborators. A de-identified subject ID, COVID-19 status, age in years and sex were almost always included in the sample metadata. Where available, HLA class I and class II types were obtained from metadata supplied by the sample provider rather than from assay-based typing.

The immunoSEQ Assay, a bias-controlled multiplex PCR, was used to amplify TCRbeta CDR3 regions from genomic DNA. The original pipeline was this. Nucleated cell counts per sample were estimated from amplification of reference gene primers within the assay. To quantify the absolute abundance of each unique TCRbeta CDR3 rearrangement, sequence reads were collapsed and filtered. For each sample, productive Simpson clonality was calculated as the square root of Simpson's diversity index over productive rearrangements. The immuneACCESS repertoire file appears here via TCRdb, limited to in-frame rearrangements. These files lack a portion of the clones; in checked studies, under half of the deficit traces to unresolved V genes, and the cause of the others is not known. That table is the source of V, J and clone size, and D and trimming were worked out from the DNA. This sample gives roughly 250,000 clones in total; roughly 88% of them show up just once. The leading ten clones occupy approximately 4.2% of the sample.

Beyond this particular receptor, the publication reports: How much clinical and demographic metadata was included differed by source and by participant, and the metadata was provided uncurated.

The chain couples TRBV7-3 to TRBJ2-3, and 9 bases in between align with TRBD1. Sequencing was done on a sample of PBMCs or T cells enriched from blood (not recorded which). The clonotype was recovered from a woman aged 30 to 39 who had recovered from COVID-19. The CDR3 sequence is CASSRGYLRDRDTDTQYF. At the DNA level, the sequence is TGTGCCAGCAGCCGGGGGTACCTCCGGGACAGGGACACAGATACGCAGTATTTT.